This is a list of T cell receptor beta chains from one sample in a study of T cell changes during pregnancy in multiple sclerosis. The assay was immunoSEQ multiplex PCR, and TCRdb's table has in-frame clones only and misses some. The table includes about 36,000 clones, 92% detected once. Here the sequenced sample was CD4+ T cells from peripheral blood mononuclear cells, taken after pregnancy. These receptor sequences come from a female donor with multiple sclerosis, enrolled in a pregnancy study. CDR3s leave out the opening cysteine and the closing phenylalanine or tryptophan. Each record gives: V gene, clone size, CDR3 protein. Rows give clone size only sometimes, using once, few, many, or a class for an expanded clone.

V gene: TRBV5-1
clone size: NA
CDR3 protein: ASSLGTPTGRYGYT

V gene: TRBV23-1
clone size: NA
CDR3 protein: ASSQSGYRERAYEQY

V gene: TRBV7-2
clone size: NA
CDR3 protein: AGGSQGARDTQY

V gene: TRBV5-1
clone size: NA
CDR3 protein: ASSLEGQGAAGELF

V gene: TRBV2
clone size: NA
CDR3 protein: ASSGDRGRSYEQY

V gene: TRBV28
clone size: NA
CDR3 protein: ASSLPLQASGANVLT

V gene: TRBV10-3
clone size: NA
CDR3 protein: AISERGDHEQF

V gene: TRBV2
clone size: once
CDR3 protein: ASRGLGAQETQY

V gene: TRBV7-3
clone size: few
CDR3 protein: ASSLTRNTEAF

V gene: TRBV19
clone size: NA
CDR3 protein: ASSIGGRVRQETQY

V gene: TRBV18
clone size: NA
CDR3 protein: ASRGHENQPQH

V gene: TRBV27
clone size: NA
CDR3 protein: ASSLRWLAGSYNEQF

V gene: TRBV29-1
clone size: NA
CDR3 protein: SVEGEAYEQY

V gene: TRBV5-4
clone size: NA
CDR3 protein: ASSPFGGRNTGELF

V gene: TRBV5-1
clone size: NA
CDR3 protein: ASSLSSGSYNEQF

V gene: TRBV5-1
clone size: NA
CDR3 protein: ASSSSGTANTGELF

V gene: TRBV30
clone size: NA
CDR3 protein: AWTTGWDTEAF

V gene: TRBV2
clone size: NA
CDR3 protein: ASKKQNTGELF

V gene: TRBV6-6
clone size: once
CDR3 protein: TSSDRGKSPLH

V gene: TRBV19
clone size: NA
CDR3 protein: ASSDFYRETNYGYT

V gene: TRBV6-5
clone size: NA
CDR3 protein: ASSFTGQLQETQY

V gene: TRBV7-7
clone size: NA
CDR3 protein: ASSLMSGEVTGEQF

V gene: TRBV29-1
clone size: NA
CDR3 protein: SVAGALNTEAF

V gene: TRBV28
clone size: NA
CDR3 protein: ASSFLRGGTGELF

V gene: TRBV2
clone size: NA
CDR3 protein: ASSKSSYEQY

V gene: TRBV11-2
clone size: NA
CDR3 protein: ASSLNRASTGELF

V gene: TRBV27
clone size: NA
CDR3 protein: ASRRDRNPYEQY

V gene: TRBV28
clone size: NA
CDR3 protein: ASSFSTGGLNEQY

V gene: TRBV7-6
clone size: NA
CDR3 protein: ASSLGQGDYEQY

V gene: TRBV15
clone size: NA
CDR3 protein: ATRGWGNQPQH

V gene: TRBV7-2
clone size: NA
CDR3 protein: ASSPLGQSDEKLF

V gene: TRBV2
clone size: NA
CDR3 protein: ASTGLAGGNTDTQY

V gene: TRBV19
clone size: NA
CDR3 protein: ASGQGNYGYT

V gene: TRBV6-6
clone size: NA
CDR3 protein: ASSYSGGGYNEQF

V gene: TRBV19
clone size: once
CDR3 protein: ASKATGTGTRGYT

V gene: TRBV19
clone size: NA
CDR3 protein: ASSIADRGRRNTIY

V gene: TRBV5-5
clone size: NA
CDR3 protein: ASSLAPQRENYEQY

V gene: TRBV9
clone size: NA
CDR3 protein: ASSVKGQGITEAF

V gene: TRBV6-6
clone size: once
CDR3 protein: ASISAAGGNYGYT

V gene: TRBV4-1
clone size: NA
CDR3 protein: ASSFSTGVMNGYT

V gene: TRBV7-2
clone size: NA
CDR3 protein: ASSFRRGGPSDTQY

V gene: TRBV19
clone size: NA
CDR3 protein: ASSIQSRAILGEPQH

V gene: TRBV6-1
clone size: NA
CDR3 protein: ASRAGTGPGNTIY

V gene: TRBV4-2
clone size: NA
CDR3 protein: ASSQDLGGGKPQH

V gene: TRBV6-6
clone size: NA
CDR3 protein: ASSSRQNTEAF

V gene: TRBV7-9
clone size: NA
CDR3 protein: ASSLASGTSTDTQY

V gene: TRBV27
clone size: NA
CDR3 protein: ASRQQGEQY

V gene: TRBV19
clone size: NA
CDR3 protein: ASSDLAGGRADTQY

V gene: TRBV19
clone size: NA
CDR3 protein: ASRARDSDNEKLF

V gene: TRBV5-1
clone size: NA
CDR3 protein: ASSLGDRASGNTIY

V gene: TRBV7-2
clone size: once
CDR3 protein: ASSLTGTGVSEKLF

V gene: TRBV2
clone size: NA
CDR3 protein: ASVESADYEQY

V gene: TRBV16
clone size: NA
CDR3 protein: ASSQRITTSGITDTQY